In its sample, the clone carrying this TCR beta chain was seen a few times. Through a sample-barcoded 5' primer and a J-beta primer mix, a second PCR was run for about 6 to 11 cycles. From the 5' RACE reads, TCRdb called clonotypes with MiXCR, one entry per CDR3 protein. Of 660,000 or so distinct CDR3 sequences in the sample, approximately 59% were seen once. This sample is part of a study of blood T cells in healthy people across ages. CDR1 is MNHEY and CDR2 is SVGAGI in the germline V gene. The CDR3 contains 13 residues. The V gene lost 6 bases and the J gene lost 4 bases, with 12 bases spanning the gap.

The sequence derives from a man in his sixties in good health. What was sequenced was blood. J is TRBJ2-5 and V is TRBV6-5; D not resolved. CDR3 region: CASRFDQGETQYF. The CDR3 nucleotides read TGTGCCAGCAGATTCGACCAAGGAGAGACCCAGTACTTC.